The clone carrying this T cell receptor beta chain occurred a few times. Antigen specificity is unknown. Reverse transcription of all isolated RNA meant that expressed TCRB transcripts were sequenced. This table comes from immunoSEQ multiplex PCR, and its TCRdb copy is limited to in-frame clones, with some not included. This table holds some 160,000 clones, 8.5% to 10% found once. These data come from a study of beta chain features in type 1 diabetes. Notes on the study in general: Moderate but significant shortening of TCRB CDR3s was recorded in all four CD4+ subsets from Type 1 diabetes patients. At VDJ recombination sites, type 1 diabetes patients had fewer insertions and more deleted nucleotides.

The CDR3 runs 15 residues. The V gene lost 4 bases and the J gene lost 2 bases, with 10 bases spanning the gap. Germline V lookup: CDR1 SGDLS, CDR2 YYNGEE. The origin of this receptor is a woman aged 25 to 39 with type 1 diabetes. The chain uses TRBV9 and TRBJ2-6; D unclear. The material sequenced was central memory CD4+ T cells from blood. The CDR3 spells CASSYTEPGANVLTF. The CDR3 region has the DNA TGTGCCAGCAGCTACACAGAACCTGGGGCCAACGTCCTGACTTTC.